This T cell receptor beta chain is from a study of blood T cell repertoires in COVID-19 (dated by TCRdb to the early 2020s). Concerning the study at large: Samples from collaborators originated in the United States, Italy and Spain and spanned both the acute and convalescent phases of COVID-19. A de-identified subject ID, COVID-19 status, age in years and sex were almost always included in the sample metadata. A freely available public database, intended as a resource for researchers studying the immune response to SARS-CoV-2, is where the repertoires were released. The dataset comprised deeply sampled blood TCRbeta repertoires from subjects exposed to, actively infected with, or recovered from COVID-19. The prospective study material was composed of cDNA or gDNA derived from T cells, B-cell-depleted T cells, or PBMCs. Where available, HLA class I and class II types were obtained from metadata supplied by the sample provider rather than from assay-based typing. Samples were obtained from the ongoing ImmuneRACE study (first 160 participants) and from about 1,300 subjects provided by 6 global collaborators.

The CDR1 and CDR2 encoded by the germline V gene are MNHEY and SVGAGI. The CDR3 measures 12 amino acids from cysteine to phenylalanine. Only the CDR3 region is kept as DNA, spanning 36 bases read in frame from base 1. Trimming takes 10 bases from V and 0 bases from J, and the germline ends sit 6 bases apart. In the prospective study, participants were about 18 to 95 years old, resided in about two dozen geographic areas of the United States, and were enrolled through a virtual design. In the prospective study, participants were assigned to cohorts based on the clinical history participants reported in a screening survey and a study questionnaire. Recovered participants in ImmuneRACE Cohort 3 were defined as having two consecutive negative NP/OP PCR tests, clearance from a healthcare professional, or resolution of symptoms. Each participant in the prospective study had whole blood, serum and a nasopharyngeal or oropharyngeal swab collected by mobile phlebotomists. Prospective study participants could optionally give additional blood draws and questionnaires over an approximately 2-month period. Blood samples from the prospective study were shipped frozen or at room temperature prior to DNA extraction.

The immunoSEQ Assay, a bias-controlled multiplex PCR, was used to amplify TCRbeta CDR3 regions from genomic DNA. The authors' analysis ran thus. The number of nucleated cells in each sample was estimated from the amplification of reference gene primers within the assay. To quantify the absolute abundance of each unique TCRbeta CDR3 rearrangement, sequence reads were collapsed and filtered. For each sample, productive Simpson clonality was calculated by taking the square root of Simpson's diversity index across productive rearrangements. In TCRdb, the immuneACCESS table is reduced to in-frame sequences with V and J assigned. These tables do not hold every clone; where another copy was compared, an unresolved V gene accounts for under half, and the others remain unexplained. V and J calls and clone size are copied from that table; D and trimming were computed from the DNA. For this sample there are about 250,000 clones; 70% to 90% appear just once. The ten largest clonotypes hold roughly 4% of the sample.

Study-wide conclusions, independent of this receptor: The quantity of clinical and demographic metadata differed by source and by participant and was supplied without curation.

This clone was observed a few times. The antigen this receptor binds is unknown. Base quality data are lacking; no much larger clone is found one base away. The TCR sequence derives from a woman under 40 who had recovered from COVID-19. The chain was built from TRBV6-5 and TRBJ2-2; the D gene cannot be named for sure. Material for sequencing was PBMCs or T cells enriched from blood (not recorded which). At the DNA level, the sequence is TGTGCCATACTCCCGAACACCGGGGAGCTGTTTTTT. Its coded protein is CAILPNTGELFF.